This T cell receptor beta chain originates from a study of blood T cell repertoires in COVID-19. CDR1 and CDR2 from the germline V gene are MGHRA and YSYEKL. Trimming left V 0 bases short and J 5 bases short, with 18 bases between. The CDR3 contains 17 residues. Methods used by the authors: Amplification of reference gene primers was used by the study to estimate nucleated cell counts. The assay was immunoSEQ multiplex PCR, and TCRdb's table has in-frame clones only and misses some. V and J calls and clone size are given by that table; D and trimming were obtained from the DNA. This table has 100,000 to 150,000 clones, around 86% appearing once.

The receptor's source is a man aged 55 to 70 with acute or convalescent COVID-19. The chain links TRBV4-1 to TRBJ2-3; D is perhaps TRBD2 (5 bases). The sequenced sample consisted of peripheral blood. The CDR3 DNA reads as TGCGCCAGCAGCCAAGAAGGGTTCCGAGCGGCCCGAGATACGCAGTATTTT. This encodes CASSQEGFRAARDTQYF.